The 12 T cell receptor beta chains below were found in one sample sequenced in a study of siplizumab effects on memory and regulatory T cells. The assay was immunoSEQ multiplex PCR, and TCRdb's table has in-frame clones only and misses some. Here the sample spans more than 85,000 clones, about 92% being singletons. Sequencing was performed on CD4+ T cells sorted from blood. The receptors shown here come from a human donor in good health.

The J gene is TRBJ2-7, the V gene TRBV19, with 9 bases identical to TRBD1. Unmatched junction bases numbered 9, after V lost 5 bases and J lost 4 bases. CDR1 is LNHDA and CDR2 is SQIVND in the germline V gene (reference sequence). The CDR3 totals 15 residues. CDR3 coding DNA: TGTGCCAGTAGTTTCGGGGGACAGGGTAGGTACGAGCAGTACTTC. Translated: CASSFGGQGRYEQYF.

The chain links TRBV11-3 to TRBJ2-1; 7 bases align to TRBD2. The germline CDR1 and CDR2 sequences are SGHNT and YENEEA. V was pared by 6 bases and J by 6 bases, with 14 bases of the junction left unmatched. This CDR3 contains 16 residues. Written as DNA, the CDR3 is TGTGCCAGCAGGGGGAGGGGCGGGAGCTCCCGCAATGAGCAGTTCTTC. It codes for CASRGRGGSSRNEQFF.

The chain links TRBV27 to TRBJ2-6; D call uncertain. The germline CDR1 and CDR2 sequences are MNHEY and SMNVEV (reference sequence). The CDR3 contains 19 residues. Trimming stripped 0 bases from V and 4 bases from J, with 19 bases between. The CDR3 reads CASSLSKGLVGTGANVLTF. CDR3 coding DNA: TGTGCCAGCAGTTTATCGAAGGGTTTAGTAGGAACGGGGGCCAACGTCCTGACTTTC.

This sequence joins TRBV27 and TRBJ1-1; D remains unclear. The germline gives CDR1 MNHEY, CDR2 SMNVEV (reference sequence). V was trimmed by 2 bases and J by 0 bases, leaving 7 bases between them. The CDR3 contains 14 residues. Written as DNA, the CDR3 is TGTGCCAGCAGTTTACGGACGGTGAACACTGAAGCTTTCTTT. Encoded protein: CASSLRTVNTEAFF.

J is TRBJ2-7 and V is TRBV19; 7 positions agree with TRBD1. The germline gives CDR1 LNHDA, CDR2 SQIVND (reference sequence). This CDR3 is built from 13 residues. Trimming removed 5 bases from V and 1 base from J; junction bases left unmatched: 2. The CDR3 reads CASSARGSYEQYF. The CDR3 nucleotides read TGTGCCAGTAGTGCCAGGGGGTCCTACGAGCAGTACTTC.

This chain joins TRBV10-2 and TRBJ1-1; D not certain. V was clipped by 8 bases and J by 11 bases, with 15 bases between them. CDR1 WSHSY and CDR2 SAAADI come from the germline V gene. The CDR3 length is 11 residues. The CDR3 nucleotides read TGCGCCAGCCCTGACCAGGCGAGGGCTTTCTTT. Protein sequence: CASPDQARAFF.

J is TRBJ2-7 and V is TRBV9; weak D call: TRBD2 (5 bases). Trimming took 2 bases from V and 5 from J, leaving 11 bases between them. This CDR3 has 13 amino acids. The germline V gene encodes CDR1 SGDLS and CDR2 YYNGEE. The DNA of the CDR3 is TGTGCCAGCAGCGTGGAGGAGCGGAACGAGCAGTACTTC. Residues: CASSVEERNEQYF. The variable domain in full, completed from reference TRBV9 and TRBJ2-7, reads DSGVTQTPKHLITATGQRVTLRCSPRSGDLSVYWYQQSLDQGLQFLIQYYNGEERAKGNILERFSAQQFPDLHSELNLSSLELGDSALYFCASSVEERNEQYFGPGTRLTVT.

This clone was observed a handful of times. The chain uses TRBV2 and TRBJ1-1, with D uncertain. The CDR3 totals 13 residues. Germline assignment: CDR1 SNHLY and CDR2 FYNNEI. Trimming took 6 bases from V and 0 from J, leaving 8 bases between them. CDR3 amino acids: CASRLEMNTEAFF. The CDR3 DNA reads TGTGCCAGCAGACTAGAGATGAACACTGAAGCTTTCTTT.

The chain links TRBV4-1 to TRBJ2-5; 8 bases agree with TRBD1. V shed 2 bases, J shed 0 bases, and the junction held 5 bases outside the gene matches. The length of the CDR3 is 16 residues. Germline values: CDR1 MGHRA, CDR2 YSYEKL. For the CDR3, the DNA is TGCGCCAGCAGCCAAACACCGGACAGGGACCAAGAGACCCAGTACTTC. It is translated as CASSQTPDRDQETQYF.

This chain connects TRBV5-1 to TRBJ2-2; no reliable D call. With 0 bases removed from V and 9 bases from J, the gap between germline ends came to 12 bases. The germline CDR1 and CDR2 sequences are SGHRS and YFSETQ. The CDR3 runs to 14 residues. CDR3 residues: CASSLGSLARELFF. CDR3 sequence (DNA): TGCGCCAGCAGCTTGGGGTCCCTCGCCCGGGAGCTGTTTTTT.

The DNA of the CDR3 is TGTGCCAGTAGTATAGGACGGGGGCCCTACGAGCAGTACTTC. This sequence encodes CASSIGRGPYEQYF. The chain combines TRBV19 with TRBJ2-7; perhaps D is TRBD1 or TRBD2 (6 bases each). Germline CDR1 reads LNHDA; CDR2 reads SQIVND (reference sequence). The length of the CDR3 is 14 residues. The V and J ends lost 1 base and 2 bases respectively, with 9 bases between them. Filled out from reference TRBV19 and TRBJ2-7, the complete variable domain reads DGGITQSPKYLFRKEGQNVTLSCEQNLNHDAMYWYRQDPGQGLRLIYYSQIVNDFQKGDIAEGYSVSREKKESFPLTVTSAQKNPTAFYLCASSIGRGPYEQYFGPGTRLTVT.

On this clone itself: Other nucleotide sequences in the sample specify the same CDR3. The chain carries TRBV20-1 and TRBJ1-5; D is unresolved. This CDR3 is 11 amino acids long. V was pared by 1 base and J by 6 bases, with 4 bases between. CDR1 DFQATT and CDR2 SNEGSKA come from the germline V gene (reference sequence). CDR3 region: CSARAGQPQHF. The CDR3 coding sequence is TGCAGTGCTAGAGCCGGTCAGCCCCAGCATTTT.